The 30 T cell receptor beta chains reported below all come from one sample, sequenced in a study of blood T cell repertoires in COVID-19. Assay used: immunoSEQ multiplex PCR; TCRdb lists only in-frame clones, some missing. The profile covers around 140,000 clones, with around 86% appearing a single time and 1.5% to 2% taken by the ten largest. Sequenced sample: peripheral blood. The receptors originated from a human donor in a cohort sampled during active COVID-19.

The chain uses TRBV12-3 or TRBV12-4 and TRBJ2-7; D uncertain. Between the trimmed V and J ends, which lost 0 bases and 6 bases, there was a span of 6 bases. The CDR3 runs to 12 residues. The CDR3 region is CASSLAQIEQYF. CDR3 sequence (DNA): TGTGCCAGCAGTTTAGCGCAGATCGAGCAGTACTTC.

The rearrangement joins TRBV5-1 to TRBJ2-7; D gene uncertain. Germline CDR1 reads SGHRS; CDR2 reads YFSETQ. V shed 0 bases and J shed 1 base, with 14 bases lying between them. This CDR3 is built from 16 residues. CDR3 sequence reads: CASSLGPPPVSYEQYF. CDR3 sequence (DNA): TGCGCCAGCAGCTTGGGGCCCCCGCCAGTATCCTACGAGCAGTACTTC. The full variable domain, rest sourced from reference TRBV5-1 and TRBJ2-7, is KAGVTQTPRYLIKTRGQQVTLSCSPISGHRSVSWYQQTPGQGLQFLFEYFSETQRNKGNFPGRFSGRQFSNSRSEMNVSTLELGDSALYLCASSLGPPPVSYEQYFGPGTRLTVT.

The chain couples TRBV18 to TRBJ2-1, with D unresolved. The CDR3 totals 16 residues. V dropped 0 bases and J dropped 2 bases, with 11 bases sitting between them. Looked up from germline, CDR1 is KGHSH and CDR2 is LQKENI. CDR3 nucleotides: TGTGCCAGCTCACCACCTGCGGCTCCGACCTACAATGAGCAGTTCTTC. It is translated as CASSPPAAPTYNEQFF.

The chain has TRBV19 and TRBJ2-2; D ambiguous. The germline CDR1 and CDR2 sequences are LNHDA and SQIVND (reference sequence). The CDR3 sequence is 16 residues long. Trimming pared 6 bases from V and 4 bases from J, leaving 18 bases between. CDR3 nucleotides: TGTGCCAGTAGCCTAAATAGCAACCGAGGCACCGGGGAGCTGTTTTTT. This sequence encodes CASSLNSNRGTGELFF. Variable domain in full (rest from reference TRBV19 and TRBJ2-2): DGGITQSPKYLFRKEGQNVTLSCEQNLNHDAMYWYRQDPGQGLRLIYYSQIVNDFQKGDIAEGYSVSREKKESFPLTVTSAQKNPTAFYLCASSLNSNRGTGELFFGEGSRLTVL.

V and J are TRBV6-5 and TRBJ2-3; 7 bases are a match to TRBD2. From germline, CDR1 is MNHEY and CDR2 SVGAGI. The length of the CDR3 is 16 residues. Trimming removed 3 bases from V and 1 base from J; junction bases left unmatched: 7. The CDR3: CASSYYRLAGTDTQYF. CDR3 coding DNA: TGTGCCAGCAGTTATTACCGTCTAGCGGGCACAGATACGCAGTATTTT.

The rearrangement joins TRBV7-4 to TRBJ2-4; tentatively, D is TRBD1 (7 bases). The CDR3 has 16 residues. The ends were cut back, 4 bases at V and 2 bases at J, with 15 bases in the middle. Germline lookup yields CDR1 SGHVT and CDR2 SQSDAQ. CDR3 in DNA: TGTGCCAGCAGCTACCAGACAGGGAGGCCCAAAAACATTCAGTACTTC. It translates to CASSYQTGRPKNIQYF.

The genes are TRBV2 and TRBJ2-4, with 7 nucleotides matching TRBD2. Germline CDR1 and CDR2: SNHLY and FYNNEI. V was clipped by 5 bases and J by 3 bases; unmatched bases: 10. The CDR3 is 16 amino acids. The CDR3 DNA reads TGTGCCAGCAGTAAAAACGGGAGGAACGTCAAAAACATTCAGTACTTC. Translating gives CASSKNGRNVKNIQYF. Looking up the rest from reference TRBV2 and TRBJ2-4 gives the full variable domain: EPEVTQTPSHQVTQMGQEVILRCVPISNHLYFYWYRQILGQKVEFLVSFYNNEISEKSEIFDDQFSVERPDGSNFTLKIRSTKLEDSAMYFCASSKNGRNVKNIQYFGAGTRLSVL.

The chain uses TRBV7-9 and TRBJ2-1; 11 nucleotides match TRBD1. Losses at the gene ends were 1 base for V and 2 bases for J; bases not matched to a gene: 1. From germline, CDR1 is SEHNR and CDR2 FQNEAQ (reference sequence). This CDR3 has 16 residues. CDR3 in amino acids: CASSLEDRGPYNEQFF. CDR3 bases: TGTGCCAGCAGCTTAGAGGACAGGGGGCCCTACAATGAGCAGTTCTTC.

This clone was picked up many times. The chain uses TRBV3-1 (or the pseudogene TRBV3-2) and TRBJ2-7; 8 positions agree with TRBD1. Germline V lookup: CDR1 LGHDT, CDR2 YNNKEL (reference sequence). Trimming removed 3 bases from V and 5 bases from J; junction bases left unmatched: 6. This CDR3 is built from 14 residues. CDR3 amino acids: CASSHADRVNEQYF. CDR3 coding DNA: TGTGCCAGCAGCCACGCGGACAGGGTGAACGAGCAGTACTTC.

The chain combines TRBV19 with TRBJ2-5; 12 nucleotides agree with TRBD2. This CDR3 has 17 amino acids. J lost 4 bases, V lost 3 bases, and 9 bases had no gene match. Germline CDR1 reads LNHDA; CDR2 reads SQIVND (reference sequence). As DNA, the CDR3 is TGTGCCAGTAGTATCCGAGGCCTAGCGGGAGGGATAGAGACCCAGTACTTC. This gives the protein CASSIRGLAGGIETQYF.

This clone occurred a few times. CDR3 residues: CASSPPRQGLAGYGELFF. In DNA form, the CDR3 reads TGTGCCAGCAGCCCTCCGAGGCAGGGGCTAGCCGGGTACGGGGAGCTGTTTTTT. J is TRBJ2-2 and V is TRBV11-2; weak D call: TRBD1 (6 bases). This CDR3 spans 18 amino acids. Trimming removed 5 bases at V and 7 bases at J, with 26 bases between. CDR1 and CDR2 from the germline V gene are SGHAT and FQNNGV.

V and J are TRBV7-2 and TRBJ2-7; D gene ambiguous. V gave up 6 bases and J gave up 0 bases, with 12 bases separating them. This CDR3 comprises 14 residues. Germline CDR1 is SGHTA and CDR2 is FQGNSA. In DNA form, the CDR3 reads TGTGCCAGCAGGCGAAGCCTAAGCTCCTACGAGCAGTACTTC. It specifies CASRRSLSSYEQYF. Using reference TRBV7-2 and TRBJ2-7 for the parts outside the CDR3, the full variable domain is GAGVSQSPSNKVTEKGKDVELRCDPISGHTALYWYRQSLGQGLEFLIYFQGNSAPDKSGLPSDRFSAERTGGSVSTLTIQRTQQEDSAVYLCASRRSLSSYEQYFGPGTRLTVT.

This rearrangement joins TRBV3-1 (or the pseudogene TRBV3-2) to TRBJ2-1; 10 nucleotides align to TRBD2. V lost 3 bases and J lost 0; bases outside the gene matches: 8. The CDR3 extends over 18 amino acids. The germline CDR1 and CDR2 sequences are LGHDT and YNNKEL (reference sequence). In nucleotides, the CDR3 is TGTGCCAGCAGCCACCTTCCGGGACTAGCGAGCTCCTACAATGAGCAGTTCTTC. This encodes CASSHLPGLASSYNEQFF.

The chain recombines TRBV5-1 with TRBJ1-2, with 9 positions matching TRBD1. V gave up 3 bases and J gave up 4 bases; unmatched junction bases: 4. The CDR3 has 14 residues. Germline-derived CDR1 and CDR2 are SGHRS and YFSETQ. The CDR3, as DNA: TGCGCCAGCAGCTCCGGGACAGGGTTCTATGGCTACACCTTC. It codes for CASSSGTGFYGYTF.

The chain has TRBV5-4 and TRBJ2-5, with D possibly TRBD1 on 6 matching bases. Germline V gene sequence: CDR1 SGHNT, CDR2 YYREEE (reference sequence). This CDR3 region has 13 residues. Trimming took 0 bases from V and 4 from J, leaving 7 bases between them. The CDR3 DNA is TGTGCCAGCAGCTTGGACAGGGTAGAGACCCAGTACTTC. This encodes CASSLDRVETQYF.

V usage is TRBV19 and J usage is TRBJ2-1, with 7 positions matching TRBD1. The CDR3 extends over 17 amino acids. V was clipped by 5 bases and J by 6 bases; unmatched bases: 16. In germline, CDR1 is LNHDA, CDR2 SQIVND (reference sequence). The CDR3 reads CASSGLWRQGLINEQFF. The CDR3 nucleotides are TGTGCCAGTAGTGGCTTATGGAGACAGGGCCTGATCAATGAGCAGTTCTTC.

This rearrangement joins TRBV18 to TRBJ1-6; 8 bases agree with TRBD1. Losses at the gene ends were 3 bases for V and 13 bases for J; bases not matched to a gene: 14. Per the germline V gene, CDR1 is KGHSH and CDR2 is LQKENI. The CDR3 is 16 residues long. The CDR3 here is CASSPAGGQFGAPLHF. The CDR3 coding sequence is TGTGCCAGCTCACCGGCAGGGGGCCAATTCGGGGCGCCCCTCCACTTT. The full variable domain, with the rest looked up from reference TRBV18 and TRBJ1-6, is NAGVMQNPRHLVRRRGQEARLRCSPMKGHSHVYWYRQLPEEGLKFMVYLQKENIIDESGMPKERFSAEFPKEGPSILRIQQVVRGDSAAYFCASSPAGGQFGAPLHFGNGTRLTVT.

V usage is TRBV19 and J usage is TRBJ1-2; D perhaps matches TRBD1 (5 bases). Trimming removed 5 bases at V and 7 bases at J, with 14 bases between. The CDR3 is 13 residues long. CDR1 LNHDA and CDR2 SQIVND come from the germline V gene (reference sequence). The CDR3 DNA follows: TGTGCCAGTAGTGGGGCAGGGCATCGTGGCTACACCTTC. Its protein product is CASSGAGHRGYTF.

This clone was seen more than once but under ten times. The CDR3 DNA follows: TGTGCCAGCAGCTTGCAGGACAATAATCAGCCCCAGCATTTT. It yields the protein CASSLQDNNQPQHF. This chain links TRBV5-5 with TRBJ1-5, with D possibly TRBD1 on 5 matching bases. This CDR3 contains 14 residues. Deletions cut 1 base from V and 4 bases from J, with 9 bases between. The germline V gene has CDR1 SGHKS and CDR2 YYEKEE (reference sequence).

The chain uses TRBV6-5 and TRBJ1-5; 11 bases are a match to TRBD1. Unmatched junction bases numbered 6, after V lost 4 bases and J lost 7 bases. In germline, CDR1 is MNHEY, CDR2 SVGAGI. This CDR3 contains 15 residues. This chain's CDR3 is CASSWGQGGGQPQHF. The CDR3 DNA follows: TGTGCCAGCAGTTGGGGACAGGGGGGGGGACAGCCCCAGCATTTT.

This clone has more than one count but fewer than ten. The J gene is TRBJ1-1, the V gene TRBV7-2; 7 bases align to TRBD1. V was clipped by 5 bases and J by 7 bases; unmatched bases: 13. From germline, CDR1 is SGHTA and CDR2 FQGNSA. The CDR3 covers 15 residues. As DNA, the CDR3 is TGTGCCAGCAGCCCGTCCCGGGACAGCGTAAGTGAAGCTTTCTTT. Protein product: CASSPSRDSVSEAFF. Complete variable domain (other parts from reference TRBV7-2 and TRBJ1-1): GAGVSQSPSNKVTEKGKDVELRCDPISGHTALYWYRQSLGQGLEFLIYFQGNSAPDKSGLPSDRFSAERTGGSVSTLTIQRTQQEDSAVYLCASSPSRDSVSEAFFGQGTRLTVV.

CDR3 coding DNA: TGTGCCAGCAGTTCACCCAGCGGGAGGGGTCAATATGAGCAGTTCTTC. This encodes CASSSPSGRGQYEQFF. V usage is TRBV6-5 and J usage is TRBJ2-1; TRBD2 agrees at 10 bases. CDR3 length: 16 residues. V was clipped by 4 bases and J by 8 bases; unmatched bases: 11. CDR1 and CDR2 (germline): MNHEY, SVGAGI.

The V and J genes are TRBV14 and TRBJ2-1; D gene ambiguous. CDR3 length: 14 amino acids. Germline CDR1 and CDR2: SGHDN and FVKESK. The germline V and J ends were trimmed by 6 bases and 5 bases, with 14 bases remaining between them. The CDR3, as DNA: TGTGCCAGCAGTTACGATTTGGGCGACAATGAGCAGTTCTTC. Amino acids: CASSYDLGDNEQFF. Drawing the rest from reference TRBV14 and TRBJ2-1, the complete variable domain is EAGVTQFPSHSVIEKGQTVTLRCDPISGHDNLYWYRRVMGKEIKFLLHFVKESKQDESGMPNNRFLAERTGGTYSTLKVQPAELEDSGVYFCASSYDLGDNEQFFGPGTRLTVL.

This clone was counted only a few times. The chain employs TRBV7-8 and TRBJ1-2; TRBD1 agrees at 7 bases. The CDR3 is 16 amino acids. Losses at the gene ends were 1 base for V and 3 bases for J; bases not matched to a gene: 8. Germline V gene data show CDR1 as SGHVS and CDR2 as FQNEAQ. CDR3 sequence (DNA): TGTGCCAGCAGCTTAGGGAGAGACAGGGCCTACTATGGCTACACCTTC. Protein sequence: CASSLGRDRAYYGYTF.

The chain is built from TRBV5-1 and TRBJ2-1; D gene uncertain. The V gene's germline CDR1 is SGHRS and CDR2 YFSETQ. V lost 1 base and J 2 bases, leaving 10 bases between the germline ends. The CDR3 is 15 amino acids. CDR3 protein: CASSLSAAAYNEQFF. The DNA for the CDR3 is TGCGCCAGCAGCTTGTCGGCTGCGGCCTACAATGAGCAGTTCTTC.

The V and J genes are TRBV4-2 and TRBJ2-3; 12 bases map to TRBD2. The V segment lost 1 base and the J segment 3 bases; nucleotides outside the gene matches: 5. CDR3 length: 17 amino acids. Germline CDR1 is LGHNA and CDR2 is YNFKEQ. In DNA, the CDR3 is TGTGCCAGCAGCCAAGCGGTTCTAGCGGGAGGGACAGATACGCAGTATTTT. Protein: CASSQAVLAGGTDTQYF.

The DNA of the CDR3 is TGTGCCAGCAGCCTAAAAGCCCAATACAATGAGCAGTTCTTC. Amino acid sequence: CASSLKAQYNEQFF. This sequence joins TRBV7-2 and TRBJ2-1, with D uncertain. V lost 5 bases and J lost 4, with 12 bases in between. Germline CDR1 is SGHTA and CDR2 is FQGNSA. CDR3 length equals 14 residues. The full variable domain, with the rest looked up from reference TRBV7-2 and TRBJ2-1, is GAGVSQSPSNKVTEKGKDVELRCDPISGHTALYWYRQSLGQGLEFLIYFQGNSAPDKSGLPSDRFSAERTGGSVSTLTIQRTQQEDSAVYLCASSLKAQYNEQFFGPGTRLTVL.

V gene TRBV19 combines with J gene TRBJ2-3, with a weak D call TRBD2 (5 bases). Germline loops: CDR1 LNHDA, CDR2 SQIVND (reference sequence). Trimming cost V 4 bases and J 2 bases, with 10 bases left between them. The CDR3 is 14 amino acids. The CDR3 reads CASSKGLYTDTQYF. DNA of the CDR3: TGTGCCAGTAGTAAAGGACTCTACACAGATACGCAGTATTTT.

This clone showed up just a few times. CDR3 sequence: CASSLTAQITGELFF. The CDR3, as DNA: TGTGCCAGCAGCTTAACCGCCCAGATAACCGGGGAGCTGTTTTTT. The chain joins TRBV7-2 to TRBJ2-2, with no clear D. V was pared by 2 bases and J by 5 bases, with 12 bases between. Looked up from germline, CDR1 is SGHTA and CDR2 is FQGNSA. This CDR3 region has 15 residues.

V is TRBV7-2 and J is TRBJ1-2; D perhaps matches TRBD1 (6 bases). V was clipped by 6 bases and J by 7 bases, with 18 bases between them. The CDR3 totals 14 residues. CDR1 is SGHTA, CDR2 FQGNSA, per germline. DNA for the CDR3: TGTGCCAGCAGTTTACGGGGGGCGCTTAGTGGCTACACCTTC. Its protein product is CASSLRGALSGYTF.